The subject of this entry is one T cell receptor beta chain. Germline V gene lookup returns CDR1 SGHAT and CDR2 FQNNGV. The CDR3 is 15 amino acids. With 2 bases removed from V and 4 bases from J, the gap between germline ends came to 14 bases. Clones were sequenced by immunoSEQ multiplex PCR, and TCRdb holds only the in-frame ones, with some missing. Among over 200,000 clones listed, 90% were seen once. The sample comes from a study of blood T cell repertoires in COVID-19. Study-wide background: The cDNA or gDNA used as material had been derived from T cells, B-cell-depleted T cells, or PBMCs.

This chain joins TRBV11-2 and TRBJ2-5, with D possibly matching TRBD1 (5 bases). The TCR originated in a young man who had been exposed to COVID-19. The source material was PBMCs or T cells enriched from blood (not recorded which). The CDR3 sequence is CASSLSVQGVETQYF. CDR3 in DNA: TGTGCCAGCAGCTTATCGGTTCAGGGCGTAGAGACCCAGTACTTC.